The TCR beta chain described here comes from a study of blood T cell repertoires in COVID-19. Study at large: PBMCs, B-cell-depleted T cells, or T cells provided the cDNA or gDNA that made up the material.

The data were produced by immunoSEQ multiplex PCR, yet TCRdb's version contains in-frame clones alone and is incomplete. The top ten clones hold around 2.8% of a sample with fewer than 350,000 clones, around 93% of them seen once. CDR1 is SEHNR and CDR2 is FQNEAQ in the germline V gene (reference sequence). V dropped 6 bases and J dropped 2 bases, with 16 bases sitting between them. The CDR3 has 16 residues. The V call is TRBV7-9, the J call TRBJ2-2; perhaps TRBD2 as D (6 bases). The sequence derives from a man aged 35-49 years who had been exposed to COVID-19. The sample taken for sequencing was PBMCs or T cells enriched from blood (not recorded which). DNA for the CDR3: TGTGCCAGCAGGACTAGGGGAGTCTTAAACACCGGGGAGCTGTTTTTT. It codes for CASRTRGVLNTGELFF.